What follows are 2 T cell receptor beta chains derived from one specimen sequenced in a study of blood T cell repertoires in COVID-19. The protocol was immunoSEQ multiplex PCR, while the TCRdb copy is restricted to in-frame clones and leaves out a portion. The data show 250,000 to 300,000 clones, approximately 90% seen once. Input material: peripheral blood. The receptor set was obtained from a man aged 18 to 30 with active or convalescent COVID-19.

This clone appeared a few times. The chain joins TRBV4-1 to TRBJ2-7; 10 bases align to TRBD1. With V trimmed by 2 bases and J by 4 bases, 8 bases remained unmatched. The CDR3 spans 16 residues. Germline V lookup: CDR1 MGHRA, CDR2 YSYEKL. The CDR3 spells CASSQSGTGAGYEQYF. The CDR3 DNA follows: TGCGCCAGCAGCCAATCCGGGACAGGGGCCGGTTACGAGCAGTACTTC.

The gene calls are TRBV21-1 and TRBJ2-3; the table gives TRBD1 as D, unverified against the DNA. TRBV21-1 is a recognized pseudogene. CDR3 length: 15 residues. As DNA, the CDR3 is TGTGCCAGCAGCAAGCTAGGGGCTTTCAGGTCGGGGCAGTATTTT. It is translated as CASSKLGAFRSGQYF.